This T cell receptor beta chain stems from a study of OX40 agonist ivuxolimab in advanced cancers. Overall study: Recorded diagnoses for dose-escalation patients were hepatocellular carcinoma, melanoma, renal cell or head and neck cancer. Study-wide results and limits: At doses 0.1 to 3.0 mg/kg, CD4+ and CD8+ clones expanded. Antigen targets of the expanded peripheral T cells went undetermined.

Germline assignment: CDR1 MGHDK and CDR2 SYGVNS. The V end was cut by 5 bases, the J end by 5 bases, with 10 bases between. This CDR3 is 13 amino acids long. Clones were read by immunoSEQ multiplex PCR, and TCRdb kept only the in-frame ones, dropping some. The sample carries 50,000 to 70,000 clones, 70% to 90% recorded once. Concerning this clone: Its antigen is unknown.

The chain links TRBV25-1 to TRBJ2-1; D unresolved. This TCR derives from an adult with an advanced solid tumor such as melanoma, head and neck, liver or kidney cancer. Sequenced material: CD4+ or CD8+ T cells sorted from blood, taken in a trial of the OX40 agonist ivuxolimab. CDR3 amino acids: CASSTLDDNEQFF. The CDR3 nucleotides are TGTGCCAGCAGTACCCTGGACGACAATGAGCAGTTCTTC.